The 16 T cell receptor beta chains below all came from one sample that was sequenced in a study of a mutant IDH1 vaccine in newly diagnosed glioma. Only in-frame clones appear in the TCRdb table, and some are missing; sequencing was by immunoSEQ multiplex PCR. Of tens of thousands of clones in the sample, roughly 89% are singletons; the top ten hold roughly 0.81%. The antigens for these receptors are not known. Time point reported: week 47, end of study. Each vaccine dose was 300 ug of mutant IDH1 20-mer peptide, with topical imiquimod. Here the sequenced sample was PBMCs, taken from a glioma patient whose treatment included an IDH1 peptide vaccine. The receptors come from a woman in her forties or fifties with glioma.

This chain links TRBV10-1 with TRBJ2-7; D not resolved. Between the trimmed V and J ends, which lost 4 bases and 4 bases, there was a span of 8 bases. The CDR3 loop spans 12 amino acids. Germline V gene sequence: CDR1 WNHNN, CDR2 SYGVQD (reference sequence). CDR3 in amino acids: CASSGTDYEQYF. The CDR3 bases are TGCGCCAGCAGTGGGACGGATTACGAGCAGTACTTC.

In its sample, this clone was seen once. The chain has TRBV27 and TRBJ2-2, with 8 positions matching TRBD2. V trimming: 5 bases; J trimming: 4 bases; junction bases outside the gene matches: 9. Germline lookup yields CDR1 MNHEY and CDR2 SMNVEV (reference sequence). This CDR3 has 16 residues. The CDR3: CASSALAGWGTGELFF. CDR3 sequence (DNA): TGTGCCAGCAGTGCCTTAGCGGGATGGGGCACCGGGGAGCTGTTTTTT.

This clone has just a few counts. V gene TRBV30 combines with J gene TRBJ2-5; 9 nucleotides agree with TRBD2. The CDR3 totals 13 residues. From germline, CDR1 is GTSNPN and CDR2 SVGIG (reference sequence). V was clipped by 2 bases and J by 5 bases; unmatched bases: 3. DNA for the CDR3: TGTGCCTGGAGTATGCGGGAGGGGGAGACCCAGTACTTC. Its protein is CAWSMREGETQYF.

A word on this clone: One end of the junction does not line up with germline, which may come from a read error. The genes are TRBV28 and TRBJ1-2, with TRBD1 as a possible D gene (6 bases). This CDR3 has 14 amino acids. Germline CDR1 is MDHEN and CDR2 is SYDVKM. Here the CDR3 DNA reads TGTGCCAGCAGATTATCATCAGGGGCCAGCGGCTACACCTTC. As protein: CASRLSSGASGYTF.

The genes are TRBV5-4 and TRBJ1-4; 8 positions match TRBD1. The CDR3 totals 17 residues. Trimming cost V 0 bases and J 0 bases; bases outside gene matches: 4. The V gene's germline CDR1 is SGHNT and CDR2 YYREEE (reference sequence). The CDR3 DNA sequence: TGTGCCAGCAGCTTGGTACAGGGGGTCGCAACTAATGAAAAACTGTTTTTT. It yields the protein CASSLVQGVATNEKLFF.

V is TRBV7-2 and J is TRBJ2-1; the D gene is possibly TRBD2 (6 bases). Per germline, CDR1 SGHTA and CDR2 FQGNSA. Trimming left V 2 bases short and J 8 bases short, with 13 bases between. This CDR3 region has 14 residues. CDR3 sequence reads: CASSLYGSEDEQFF. The CDR3 coding sequence is TGTGCCAGCAGCTTATACGGGAGCGAAGATGAGCAGTTCTTC.

V is TRBV5-6 and J is TRBJ2-7; D tentatively fits TRBD1 or TRBD2 (5 bases each). The CDR3 runs 13 residues. The germline V gene encodes CDR1 SGHDT and CDR2 YYEEEE. V shed 0 bases and J shed 3 bases, with 7 bases lying between them. The CDR3 loop reads CASSLEGSYEQYF. In DNA form, the CDR3 reads TGTGCCAGCAGCTTGGAGGGGAGCTACGAGCAGTACTTC.

V gene TRBV7-9 combines with J gene TRBJ1-1; the match to TRBD1 covers 9 bases. The CDR3 is 18 residues long. Germline V CDR1 and CDR2: SEHNR, FQNEAQ (reference sequence). V lost 5 bases, J lost 1 base, and 14 bases stayed unmatched. CDR3 sequence reads: CASSPTGGPRAQNTEAFF. In DNA, the CDR3 is TGTGCCAGCAGCCCCACAGGGGGCCCCAGGGCACAGAACACTGAAGCTTTCTTT.

This clone came up once. V is TRBV5-1 and J is TRBJ2-7; the D gene is possibly TRBD1 (6 bases). CDR3 size: 13 residues. V was clipped by 4 bases and J by 2 bases, with 10 bases between them. Germline V lookup: CDR1 SGHRS, CDR2 YFSETQ. The CDR3 spells CASSGGQTYEQYF. The CDR3, as DNA: TGCGCCAGCAGCGGGGGACAAACCTACGAGCAGTACTTC.

The chain joins TRBV7-5 to TRBJ2-7; the D segment call TRBD1 is taken from the table without a DNA check. TRBV7-5 is flagged as a pseudogene. The CDR3 totals 14 residues. Written as DNA, the CDR3 is TGTGCCAGAAGCTTAGGCACAGGGAACCACGAGCAGTACTTC. Amino acids: CARSLGTGNHEQYF.

V gene TRBV19 combines with J gene TRBJ2-7; 12 bases fit TRBD1. Trimming cost V 5 bases and J 3 bases; bases outside gene matches: 5. This CDR3 is 15 amino acids long. Germline values: CDR1 LNHDA, CDR2 SQIVND (reference sequence). For the CDR3, the DNA is TGTGCCAGTAGTCTTGGGACAGGGGGCCTCTACGAGCAGTACTTC. This codes for CASSLGTGGLYEQYF.

The chain combines TRBV5-4 with TRBJ2-3, with D perhaps TRBD2 (5 bases). With 2 bases removed from V and 6 bases from J, the gap between germline ends came to 13 bases. This CDR3 is 14 amino acids long. Germline lookup yields CDR1 SGHNT and CDR2 YYREEE (reference sequence). CDR3 in amino acids: CASSFVPGSDTQYF. CDR3 sequence (DNA): TGTGCCAGCAGCTTCGTTCCGGGGTCGGATACGCAGTATTTT.

The gene calls are TRBV28 and TRBJ1-2; 8 nucleotides match TRBD1. Trimming removed 4 bases from V and 2 bases from J; junction bases left unmatched: 6. The CDR3 runs 15 residues. Germline CDR1 and CDR2: MDHEN and SYDVKM. CDR3 residues: CASSSPRTGNYGYTF. CDR3 sequence (DNA): TGTGCCAGCAGTTCCCCTAGGACAGGGAACTATGGCTACACCTTC.

V usage is TRBV5-4 and J usage is TRBJ2-3; D is tentatively TRBD1 or TRBD2 (5 bases each). Germline-derived CDR1 and CDR2 are SGHNT and YYREEE (reference sequence). Trimming took 7 bases from V and 4 from J, leaving 13 bases between them. The CDR3 is made up of 13 amino acids. This CDR3 reads CASGQRGADTQYF. DNA of the CDR3: TGTGCCAGCGGCCAGAGGGGCGCAGATACGCAGTATTTT.

The gene calls are TRBV19 and TRBJ1-3, with 7 bases aligning to TRBD1. The CDR3 sequence is 15 residues long. Germline lookup yields CDR1 LNHDA and CDR2 SQIVND (reference sequence). V was pared by 8 bases and J by 0 bases, with 7 bases of the junction left unmatched. As DNA, the CDR3 is TGTGCCAGTGGCAGGGGGGCCTTCTCTGGAAACACCATATATTTT. Its protein is CASGRGAFSGNTIYF.

The chain carries TRBV29-1 and TRBJ1-1; tentative D call: TRBD1 (5 bases). Trimming removed 5 bases at V and 1 base at J, with 11 bases between. The CDR3 consists of 13 residues. Per the germline V gene, CDR1 is SQVTM and CDR2 is ANQGSEA. The CDR3, as DNA: TGCAGCGTTCGGGTTCAGGGGAACACTGAAGCTTTCTTT. Protein product: CSVRVQGNTEAFF.